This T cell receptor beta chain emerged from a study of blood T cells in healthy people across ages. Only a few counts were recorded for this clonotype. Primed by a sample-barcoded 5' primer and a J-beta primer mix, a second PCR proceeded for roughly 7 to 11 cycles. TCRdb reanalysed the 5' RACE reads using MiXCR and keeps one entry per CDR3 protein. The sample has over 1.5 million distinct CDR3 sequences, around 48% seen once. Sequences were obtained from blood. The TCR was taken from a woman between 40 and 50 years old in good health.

The CDR3 loop reads CASSSFISTGPYEQYF. CDR3 nucleotides: TGTGCCAGCAGCTCCTTCATTTCGACAGGGCCCTACGAGCAGTACTTC. The chain employs TRBV7-9 and TRBJ2-7, with 7 positions matching TRBD1. The length of the CDR3 is 16 residues. Germline V gene data show CDR1 as SEHNR and CDR2 as FQNEAQ (reference sequence). With 4 bases clipped from V and 2 bases from J, the junction kept 11 bases outside the gene matches.